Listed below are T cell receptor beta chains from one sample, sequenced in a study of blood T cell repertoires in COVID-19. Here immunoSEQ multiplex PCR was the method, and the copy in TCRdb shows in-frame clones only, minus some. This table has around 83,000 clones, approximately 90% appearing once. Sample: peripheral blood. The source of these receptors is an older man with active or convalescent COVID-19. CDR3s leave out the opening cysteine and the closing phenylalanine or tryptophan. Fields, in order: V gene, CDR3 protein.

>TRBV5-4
ASSSSGGLTDTQY
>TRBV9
ASSVVDTGGPDTQY
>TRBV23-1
ASSQSRDRVGLAGGLAKNIQY
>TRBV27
ASSLEAGRQF
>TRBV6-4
ASSPTRGGQGSYNEQF
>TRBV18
ASSLAVPFYEQY
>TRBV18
ASSLEPGSNQPQH
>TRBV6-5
ASSYRTSATNEKLF
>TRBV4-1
ASSQEGGYGYT
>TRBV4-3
ASSQSSAGGELF
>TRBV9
ASSRGGAASTDTQY
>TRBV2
ASRVETGAF
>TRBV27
AGTTYDRVGSYGYT
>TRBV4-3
ASSPWTEGGVNYGYT
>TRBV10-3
AIRGQGKNYGYT
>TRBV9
ASSVSGGLAQPQH
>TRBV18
ASSLDRGPSYEQY
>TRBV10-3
AISPSRGYEQY
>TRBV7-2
ASSPSRGGETQY
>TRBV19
ASSMLGAGNTIY
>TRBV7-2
ASSERPQGRGSPLH
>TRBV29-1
SVESQGATEAF
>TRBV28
ASSLHGTSGTDEQF
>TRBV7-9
ASSPQVSEQY
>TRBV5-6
ASSRDRVNYGYT
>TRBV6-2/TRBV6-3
ASSYGGIISGGELF
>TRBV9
ASSVVSSGTTQY
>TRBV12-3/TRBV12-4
ASSLAWGNTIY
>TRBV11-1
ASSLGTGGIMEAF
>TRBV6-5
ASSSTNEKLF
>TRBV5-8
ASSSWGGSSSDTQY
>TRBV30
AWRVDRMNTGELF
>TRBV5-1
ASSLAGRGLQNTEAF
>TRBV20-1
SASPSGGTNNEKLF
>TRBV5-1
ASSLGGRRTDTQY
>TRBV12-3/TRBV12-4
ASSMGRYNEQF
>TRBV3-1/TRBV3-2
ASSQRHRRNYGYT
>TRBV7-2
ASSERPSGLYEQY
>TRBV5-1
ASSPGQGAVGELF
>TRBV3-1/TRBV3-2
ASKRGNTEAF